This T cell receptor beta chain was recovered during a study of CD4 and CD8 cells across lung adenocarcinoma regions. J lost 7 bases, V lost 0 bases, and 8 bases had no gene match. Germline loops: CDR1 MNHEY, CDR2 SVGAGI. The CDR3 is 17 residues long. Donors had localized lung adenocarcinoma, a non-small cell lung cancer. TCRdb re-called the PCR reads with MiXCR, one entry per CDR3 protein. Of 12,000 or so distinct CDR3 sequences listed, 53% are singletons. Source material: CD8+ T cells from the center of a lung tumor. The origin of this receptor is a female donor with lung adenocarcinoma. The CD4 and CD8 labels of this study may be unreliable. The chain carries TRBV6-5 and TRBJ2-3, with 12 positions matching TRBD2. The CDR3 nucleotides are TGTGCCAGCAGTTACTCAGGTGCCGGACTAGCGGGGAATACGCAGTATTTT. Its protein product is CASSYSGAGLAGNTQYF.